This TCR beta chain was recorded in a study of beta chain features in type 1 diabetes. As every portion of the isolated RNA was reverse transcribed, the sequencing read expressed TCRB transcripts. Sequencing used immunoSEQ multiplex PCR; TCRdb keeps in-frame clones, though not all of them. The sample lists nearly 350,000 clones; around 9.7% were seen once. The germline V gene has CDR1 SGHAT and CDR2 FQNNGV. Trimming took off 4 bases at V and 4 bases at J, with 14 bases between the two ends. The CDR3 has 15 residues. To note about this clone: The antigen is unknown.

Study findings and constraints: Shortening that was moderate but significant affected the TCRB CDR3s of Type 1 diabetes patients in all four CD4+ subsets.

The rearrangement joins TRBV11-2 to TRBJ1-5, with D possibly TRBD1 on 6 matching bases. Source material: central memory CD4+ T cells from blood. This clonotype was obtained from a man aged 25 to 45 with type 1 diabetes. CDR3 coding DNA: TGTGCCAGCAGCTCCGAAAGGGGGAAGAATCAGCCCCAGCATTTT. Translating gives CASSSERGKNQPQHF.